This T cell receptor beta chain was identified during a study of blood T cell repertoires in COVID-19 (TCRdb year 2020). Regarding the complete study: Collaborator samples came from the United States, Italy and Spain and covered acute and convalescent phases of COVID-19. The material from the prospective study consisted of cDNA or gDNA derived from T cells, B-cell-depleted T cells, or PBMCs. Deeply sampled blood TCRbeta repertoires from subjects exposed to, actively infected with, or recovered from COVID-19 were included in the dataset. The repertoires were released in a freely available public database intended as a resource for research on the immune response to SARS-CoV-2. The samples were drawn from the first 160 participants of the ongoing ImmuneRACE study and from 950 to 1,500 subjects provided by 6 global collaborators. The sample metadata nearly always contained a de-identified subject ID, COVID-19 status, age in years and sex. Where available, HLA class I and class II types were obtained from metadata supplied by the sample provider rather than from assay-based typing. The investigation overall reported the following: Clinical and demographic metadata were provided uncurated, with the amount varying by source and participant.

TCRbeta CDR3 regions were amplified from genomic DNA by means of the immunoSEQ Assay, a bias-controlled multiplex PCR. The authors processed their data as follows. The number of nucleated cells in each sample was estimated by amplification of reference gene primers within the assay. To quantify the absolute abundance of each unique TCRbeta CDR3 rearrangement, sequence reads were collapsed and filtered. For each sample, productive Simpson clonality was calculated as the square root of Simpson's diversity index over productive rearrangements. TCRdb re-hosts the immuneACCESS table, in-frame sequences only. Its copies lack some clones; in the studies checked, an unresolved V gene accounts for under half of them, and the cause for the rest is not known. V and J calls and clone size are copied from that table; D and trimming were computed from the DNA. The table for this sample lists about 480,000 clones; 89% of them were counted only once. The biggest ten clones account for approximately 0.9% of the sample.

One collaborating source in Seattle enrolled patients while the patients were actively infected and followed the patients over time throughout the course of disease. Collaborating institutions collected whole blood in K2EDTA tubes following their own protocols. For TCRbeta analysis, collaborators shipped samples as frozen whole blood, isolated PBMCs, or DNA extracted from either of those sample types. As to this clone: Its antigen remains undetermined. Base qualities are missing; no much larger clone stands one base away.

Via the germline V gene, CDR1 is SGHTA and CDR2 FQGNSA. There are 14 amino acids in the CDR3, from cysteine to phenylalanine inclusive. CDR3 DNA is the only sequence kept; it has 42 bases, read in frame from the first base. Germline trimming amounts to 5 bases on V and 3 bases on J, with 6 as the count of junction bases outside the gene matches. The sequenced sample consisted of peripheral blood. The chain is encoded by TRBV7-2 joined to TRBJ2-7; TRBD1 fits 8 bases in the junction. The source is a man younger than 35 with COVID-19, enrolled during active disease. The sequenced DNA: TGTGCCAGCAGCCCGTCCGGGACAGGCTACGAGCAGTACTTC. Its coded protein is CASSPSGTGYEQYF.